This section outlines one TCR beta chain sequence together with its context. What antigen it recognizes has not been identified. No base quality information exists; no much larger clone differs at one position. Separate from the roughly 630-subject first cohort, the validation cohort of over 90 subjects was the group to which the donors belonged. Libraries were prepared through the immunoSEQ multiplex PCR assay. From the authors' description of their analysis: A statistical classification framework was developed to diagnose cytomegalovirus status using the catalog of TCR beta chain sequences. Sourced from immuneACCESS, this table was stored by TCRdb with only in-frame sequences that have V and J called. A share of the clones is absent; for the studies checked, an unresolved V gene accounts for under half, and the remainder has no known explanation. V, J and clone size are those of that table, while D and trimming were read from the DNA. The sample table records more than 95,000 clones; approximately 89% of these occur just once. The ten largest clones represent around 1.1% of the sample.

These data originate in a study of cytomegalovirus exposure and HLA in healthy donors (dated 2017 in TCRdb). Regarding the study in general: A later analysis indicated that the roughly 120 validation repertoires were generated on the platform also employed for the approximately 690 repertoires of the first cohort. The aim of the study was to test whether cataloging public T cell receptors could identify signatures of past pathogen exposure. A separate validation cohort of more than 100 different subjects was used in addition to the roughly 700-subject first cohort. To predict cytomegalovirus infection status, the study brought together high-throughput TCR immunosequencing, statistical association of individual TCRs with disease status, and machine learning. Results the study describes overall, beyond this receptor: While some public TCRs were present in many individuals, most TCR sequences turned up only very rarely across donors. A later analysis lacked HLA typing for the validation cohort, so it scored co-occurrence in that cohort across all 120 or so repertoires. The study gave a list of over 150 TCR beta chains associated with cytomegalovirus. Of the cluster scores, roughly 95% were above 0 in a later analysis, which found that TCRs clustered in the first cohort also tended to co-occur in the 90 to 150 validation repertoires. According to the authors, the approach could potentially be generalized to other disease states and immunological phenotypes. In vitro tests confirmed that a few of the cytomegalovirus-associated TCR beta chains recognize cytomegalovirus antigens. The classifier was reported to diagnose cytomegalovirus status with high specificity and sensitivity in both the original and validation cohorts.

From its cysteine to its phenylalanine, the CDR3 spans 14 amino acids. The retained sequence is limited to the CDR3, 42 bases, with the frame set at the first base. Per the germline V gene, MNHEY is the CDR1 and SVGAGI is the CDR2. V is pared back by 2 bases and J by 1 base, with 8 bases lying between the germline termini. The sample taken for sequencing was PBMCs. This sequence uses TRBV6-5 and TRBJ1-1, with an unclear D gene assignment. The receptor was derived from a woman aged 18-35 years in good health and CMV-seronegative. For the CDR3, the sequence is CASSYGQRNTEAFF. The bases are TGTGCCAGCAGTTACGGGCAGAGGAACACTGAAGCTTTCTTT.